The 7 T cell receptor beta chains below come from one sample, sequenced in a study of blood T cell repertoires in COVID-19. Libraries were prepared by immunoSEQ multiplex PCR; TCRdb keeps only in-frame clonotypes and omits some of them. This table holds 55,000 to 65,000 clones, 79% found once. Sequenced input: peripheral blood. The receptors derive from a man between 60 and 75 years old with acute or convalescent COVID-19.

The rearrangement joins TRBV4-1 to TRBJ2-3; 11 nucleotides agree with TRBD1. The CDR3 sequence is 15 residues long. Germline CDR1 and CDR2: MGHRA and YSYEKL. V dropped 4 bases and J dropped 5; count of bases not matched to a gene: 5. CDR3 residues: CASSPGQGAGDTQYF. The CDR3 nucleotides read TGCGCCAGCAGCCCAGGACAGGGGGCGGGAGATACGCAGTATTTT.

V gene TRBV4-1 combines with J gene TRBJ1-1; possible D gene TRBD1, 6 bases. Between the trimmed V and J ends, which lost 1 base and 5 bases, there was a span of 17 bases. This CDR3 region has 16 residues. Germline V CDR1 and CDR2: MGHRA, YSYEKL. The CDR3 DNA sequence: TGCGCCAGCAGCCAAGGATGGCCAGGGGCGGGTACTGAAGCTTTCTTT. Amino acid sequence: CASSQGWPGAGTEAFF.

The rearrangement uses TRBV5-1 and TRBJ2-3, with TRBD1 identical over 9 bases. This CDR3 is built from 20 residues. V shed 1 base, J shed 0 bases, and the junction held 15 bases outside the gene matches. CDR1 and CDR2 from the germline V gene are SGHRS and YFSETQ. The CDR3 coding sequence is TGCGCCAGCAGCTTGAGTACGGGACAGGGAAACCCATATAGCACAGATACGCAGTATTTT. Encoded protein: CASSLSTGQGNPYSTDTQYF.

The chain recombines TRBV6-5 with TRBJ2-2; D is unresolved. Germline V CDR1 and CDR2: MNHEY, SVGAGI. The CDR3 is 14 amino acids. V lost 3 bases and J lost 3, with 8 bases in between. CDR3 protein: CASSYDWYTGELFF. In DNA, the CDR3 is TGTGCCAGCAGTTATGACTGGTACACCGGGGAGCTGTTTTTT.

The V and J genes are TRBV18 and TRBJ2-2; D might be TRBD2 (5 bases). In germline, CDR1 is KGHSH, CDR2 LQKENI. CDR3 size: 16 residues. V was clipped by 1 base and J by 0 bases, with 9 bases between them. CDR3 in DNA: TGTGCCAGCTCACCACGGGTAGCGACGAACACCGGGGAGCTGTTTTTT. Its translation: CASSPRVATNTGELFF. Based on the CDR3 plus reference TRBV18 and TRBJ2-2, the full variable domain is NAGVMQNPRHLVRRRGQEARLRCSPMKGHSHVYWYRQLPEEGLKFMVYLQKENIIDESGMPKERFSAEFPKEGPSILRIQQVVRGDSAAYFCASSPRVATNTGELFFGEGSRLTVL.

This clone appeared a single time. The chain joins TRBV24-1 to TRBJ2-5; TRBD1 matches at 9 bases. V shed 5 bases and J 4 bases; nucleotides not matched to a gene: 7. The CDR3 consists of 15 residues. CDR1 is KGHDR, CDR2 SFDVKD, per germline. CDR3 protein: CATSVPTGGRETQYF. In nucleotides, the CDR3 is TGTGCCACCAGTGTGCCTACAGGGGGCCGAGAGACCCAGTACTTC.

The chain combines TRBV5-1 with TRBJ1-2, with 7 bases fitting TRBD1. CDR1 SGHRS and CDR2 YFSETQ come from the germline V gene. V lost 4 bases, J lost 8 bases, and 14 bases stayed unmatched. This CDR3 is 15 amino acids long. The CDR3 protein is CASSPPRGQGEGYTF. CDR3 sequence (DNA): TGCGCCAGCAGCCCCCCCCGGGGTCAGGGGGAAGGCTACACCTTC.